These 22 T cell receptor beta chains came from one sample sequenced in a study of cytomegalovirus exposure and HLA in healthy donors. Use of 60 Vbeta and 13 Jbeta primers characterized the PCR. Only in-frame clones appear in the TCRdb table, and some are missing; sequencing was by immunoSEQ multiplex PCR. The sample contains just under 150,000 clones, roughly 80% of which appear only once. The sample consisted of PBMCs. The source is a woman aged 30 to 39 in good health and CMV-seronegative.

The rearrangement links TRBV4-3 to TRBJ2-7; 9 nucleotides agree with TRBD2. This CDR3 contains 14 residues. V gave up 1 base and J gave up 3 bases; unmatched junction bases: 1. Germline CDR1 and CDR2: LGHNA and YSLEER. The CDR3 region is CASSQVLAGYEQYF. The CDR3 coding sequence is TGCGCCAGCAGCCAAGTACTAGCGGGCTACGAGCAGTACTTC.

The chain employs TRBV6-6 and TRBJ1-4; 9 nucleotides align to TRBD1. CDR3 length equals 16 residues. Per the germline V gene, CDR1 is MNHNY and CDR2 is SVGAGI (reference sequence). V dropped 2 bases and J dropped 10; count of bases not matched to a gene: 11. CDR3 sequence reads: CASSYDMGQGEGKLFF. The CDR3 bases are TGTGCCAGCAGTTACGACATGGGACAGGGAGAAGGAAAACTGTTTTTT.

The V gene is TRBV7-9, the J gene TRBJ2-7; D possibly corresponds to TRBD2 (6 bases). The CDR3 runs to 15 residues. The germline V gene encodes CDR1 SEHNR and CDR2 FQNEAQ (reference sequence). Trimming stripped 4 bases from V and 2 bases from J, with 15 bases between. The CDR3 loop is CASSSRRGSTYEQYF. The CDR3 coding sequence is TGTGCCAGCAGCTCTAGGAGGGGAAGCACCTACGAGCAGTACTTC.

The chain links TRBV5-1 to TRBJ2-1; D unresolved. This CDR3 comprises 14 residues. Germline CDR1 and CDR2: SGHRS and YFSETQ. The V gene lost 2 bases and the J gene lost 0 bases, with 6 bases spanning the gap. In DNA form, the CDR3 reads TGCGCCAGCAGCTTAGAGAGCTCCTACAATGAGCAGTTCTTC. It yields the protein CASSLESSYNEQFF.

This chain connects TRBV9 to TRBJ1-3; TRBD1 might be the D (5 bases). V lost 0 bases and J lost 7, with 17 bases in between. The germline V gene has CDR1 SGDLS and CDR2 YYNGEE. The CDR3 has 16 residues. The CDR3 is CASSVGGGQGGNTIYF. The CDR3 nucleotides read TGTGCCAGCAGCGTAGGGGGAGGTCAGGGAGGTAACACCATATATTTT.

The genes are TRBV30 and TRBJ2-7, with D possibly matching TRBD1 (5 bases). Trimming removed 5 bases from V and 3 bases from J, with 8 bases in between. Germline values: CDR1 GTSNPN, CDR2 SVGIG (reference sequence). The length of the CDR3 is 11 residues. The CDR3 sequence is CAWRDSYEQYF. For the CDR3, the DNA is TGTGCCTGGCGCGACAGCTACGAGCAGTACTTC. Full variable domain (remainder filled in from reference TRBV30 and TRBJ2-7): SQTIHQWPATLVQPVGSPLSLECTVEGTSNPNLYWYRQAAGRGLQLLFYSVGIGQISSEVPQNLSASRPQDRQFILSSKKLLLSDSGFYLCAWRDSYEQYFGPGTRLTVT.

Note on this clone: At one boundary the junction diverges from the germline segment, which might be a read error. The chain joins TRBV5-1 to TRBJ2-7, with TRBD1 matching over 8 bases. The CDR3 is 14 residues long. Germline CDR1 SGHRS, CDR2 YFSETQ. CDR3 amino acids: CASSEGQATYKQYF. The DNA of the CDR3 is TGCGCCAGCAGCGAGGGACAGGCTACCTACAAGCAGTACTTC.

CDR3: CASSLGTAYQETQYF. As DNA, the CDR3 is TGTGCCAGCAGCTTAGGGACAGCGTACCAAGAGACCCAGTACTTC. The chain joins TRBV11-3 to TRBJ2-5; D may be TRBD1 (6 bases). Germline V CDR1 and CDR2: SGHNT, YENEEA. This CDR3 is 15 amino acids long. Trimming shortened V by 1 base and J by 0 bases, and 9 bases separated the two germline ends.

J is TRBJ2-2 and V is TRBV7-9, with 7 bases aligning to TRBD1. The CDR3 sequence is 16 residues long. Unmatched junction bases numbered 8, after V lost 6 bases and J lost 1 base. Germline assignment: CDR1 SEHNR and CDR2 FQNEAQ (reference sequence). The CDR3 DNA reads TGTGCCAGCAGGGGCGGGCCAGGGGGGAACACCGGGGAGCTGTTTTTT. Translation: CASRGGPGGNTGELFF.

The chain uses TRBV27 and TRBJ1-6, with D hard to call. Germline loops: CDR1 MNHEY, CDR2 SMNVEV (reference sequence). V lost 4 bases and J 11 bases, leaving 12 bases between the germline ends. This CDR3 region has 13 residues. The CDR3 bases are TGTGCCAGCAGTTGGCCAGCGACCGCACCCCTCCACTTT. Its protein is CASSWPATAPLHF.

There are a few counts of this clone. V gene TRBV6-5 combines with J gene TRBJ1-1, with D uncertain. The CDR3 contains 13 residues. Deletions cut 2 bases from V and 4 bases from J, with 8 bases between. Germline V lookup: CDR1 MNHEY, CDR2 SVGAGI. The CDR3: CASSYRPGTEAFF. CDR3 DNA: TGTGCCAGCAGTTACCGCCCGGGCACTGAAGCTTTCTTT.

The rearrangement links TRBV6-5 to TRBJ2-3, with a possible D match to TRBD2 (6 bases). Trimming removed 0 bases at V and 1 base at J, with 11 bases between. The germline V gene encodes CDR1 MNHEY and CDR2 SVGAGI. This CDR3 is built from 16 residues. The CDR3 loop reads CASSYSSGVGTDTQYF. DNA of the CDR3: TGTGCCAGCAGTTACTCTTCGGGAGTGGGCACAGATACGCAGTATTTT.

The rearrangement uses TRBV19 and TRBJ2-7; the match to TRBD1 covers 9 bases. The CDR3 runs to 16 residues. V was pared by 5 bases and J by 4 bases, with 12 bases of the junction left unmatched. In germline, CDR1 is LNHDA, CDR2 SQIVND (reference sequence). The CDR3 DNA is TGTGCCAGTAGTTTCTCACCGGGACAGGGTAATTACGAGCAGTACTTC. Amino acids: CASSFSPGQGNYEQYF.

The chain links TRBV7-6 to TRBJ2-1, with TRBD2 identical over 10 bases. The CDR3 length is 17 residues. The junction had 10 bases not matched to a gene; V was cut back by 5 bases and J by 3 bases. CDR1 and CDR2 from the germline V gene are SGHVS and FNYEAQ. CDR3 residues: CASSPAGLAGVYNEQFF. The CDR3 coding sequence is TGTGCCAGCAGCCCAGCCGGCCTAGCGGGGGTCTACAATGAGCAGTTCTTC.

The chain has TRBV27 and TRBJ2-1; 10 bases line up with TRBD2. The junction had 16 bases not matched to a gene; V was cut back by 5 bases and J by 6 bases. Germline V gives CDR1 MNHEY, CDR2 SMNVEV (reference sequence). The CDR3 consists of 18 residues. CDR3 sequence reads: CASSTYFLAGVSANEQFF. DNA of the CDR3: TGTGCCAGCAGTACGTATTTCCTAGCGGGAGTTTCTGCCAATGAGCAGTTCTTC.

The chain joins TRBV11-1 to TRBJ1-1; tentative D call: TRBD1 (6 bases). The V and J ends lost 5 bases and 4 bases respectively, with 11 bases between them. The CDR3 length is 13 residues. Germline assignment: CDR1 SGHAT and CDR2 FQDESV (reference sequence). In nucleotides, the CDR3 is TGTGCCAGCAGCCGGGCCAGGGGCACTGAAGCTTTCTTT. The encoded protein is CASSRARGTEAFF.

This clone was recorded once. The rearrangement uses TRBV10-2 and TRBJ2-2; 7 bases are a match to TRBD1. CDR3 length: 15 residues. Looked up from germline, CDR1 is WSHSY and CDR2 is SAAADI. J gave up 4 bases and V 2 bases, and 4 bases lay outside the gene matches. This CDR3 reads CASSETRGPTGELFF. The CDR3 bases are TGCGCCAGCAGTGAGACTAGGGGGCCCACCGGGGAGCTGTTTTTT.

The chain employs TRBV5-4 and TRBJ1-2; D is possibly TRBD1 (5 bases). The V end lost 4 bases, the J end lost 2 bases, and 21 bases lay between the germline ends. This CDR3 has 17 amino acids. CDR1 and CDR2 from the germline V gene are SGHNT and YYREEE (reference sequence). The CDR3 DNA follows: TGTGCCAGCAGCACCGACACCTTACAGGAGCCCAACTATGGCTACACCTTC. This sequence encodes CASSTDTLQEPNYGYTF. Variable domain in full (rest from reference TRBV5-4 and TRBJ1-2): ETGVTQSPTHLIKTRGQQVTLRCSSQSGHNTVSWYQQALGQGPQFIFQYYREEENGRGNFPPRFSGLQFPNYSSELNVNALELDDSALYLCASSTDTLQEPNYGYTFGSGTRLTVV.

This clone has more than one count but fewer than ten. This sequence joins TRBV4-3 and TRBJ1-4; maybe TRBD1 (5 bases). The ends were cut back, 0 bases at V and 8 bases at J, with 10 bases in the middle. CDR3 length: 14 amino acids. Germline lookup yields CDR1 LGHNA and CDR2 YSLEER. The CDR3 nucleotides are TGCGCCAGCAGCCAAGATCTGCGGGGGGAAAAACTGTTTTTT. Translation gives CASSQDLRGEKLFF.

V and J are TRBV7-2 and TRBJ2-3; 9 bases are shared with TRBD2. Losses at the gene ends were 2 bases for V and 6 bases for J; bases not matched to a gene: 6. The CDR3 covers 15 residues. CDR1 is SGHTA, CDR2 FQGNSA, per germline. The CDR3 loop is CASSLIAGEGDTQYF. The CDR3 DNA follows: TGTGCCAGCAGCTTAATAGCGGGGGAGGGGGATACGCAGTATTTT.

The chain carries TRBV5-6 and TRBJ2-2, with TRBD1 matching 11 bases. The CDR3 is made up of 16 amino acids. The V and J ends lost 0 bases and 5 bases, in that order; junction bases with no gene match: 3. CDR1 is SGHDT, CDR2 YYEEEE, per germline. As DNA, the CDR3 is TGTGCCAGCAGCTTGGGGACAGGGGGCCGGACCGGGGAGCTGTTTTTT. Protein: CASSLGTGGRTGELFF. Complete variable domain (other parts from reference TRBV5-6 and TRBJ2-2): DAGVTQSPTHLIKTRGQQVTLRCSPKSGHDTVSWYQQALGQGPQFIFQYYEEEERQRGNFPDRFSGHQFPNYSSELNVNALLLGDSALYLCASSLGTGGRTGELFFGEGSRLTVL.

V gene TRBV29-1 combines with J gene TRBJ2-7; perhaps TRBD2 as D (7 bases). The CDR3 is 13 residues long. Trimming stripped 5 bases from V and 4 bases from J, with 15 bases between. Germline V gene sequence: CDR1 SQVTM, CDR2 ANQGSEA. The CDR3 loop is CSVKGGTLYEQYF. For the CDR3, the DNA is TGCAGCGTTAAGGGGGGGACACTGTACGAGCAGTACTTC.